This record concerns one T cell receptor (beta chain) sequence. Trimming removed 7 bases from V and 3 bases from J; junction bases left unmatched: 7. The CDR3 covers 15 residues. CDR1 and CDR2 from the germline V gene are LNHDA and SQIVND (reference sequence). This entry is derived from a study of CD8 T cells in Susac syndrome. After extraction with the RNeasy kit, roughly 0.5 to 1 ug of the RNA was reverse transcribed using random hexamers. MiXCR was run by TCRdb on the immunoSEQ multiplex PCR reads, yielding one entry per CDR3 protein. This table holds fewer than 70,000 distinct CDR3 sequences, 95% found once. Both CD4+ and CD8+ T cells were negatively isolated, and TEMRA cells underwent FACS enrichment.

This clonotype originated in a human donor in good health. Specimen: CD8+ T cells from PBMCs. This chain connects TRBV19 to TRBJ1-5; 9 nucleotides line up with TRBD1. CDR3: CASTWDRVINQPQHF. In DNA, the CDR3 is TGTGCCAGTACCTGGGACAGGGTCATCAATCAGCCCCAGCATTTT.